The 16 T cell receptor beta chains below were found in one sample sequenced in a study of T cells in Graves' hyperthyroidism and ophthalmopathy. Amplification yielded TCR beta CDR3 regions, with RNA transcripts as the source. The HTBI primer set was used in a first-round RT-PCR of the TCR CDR3. TCRdb re-derived calls from the multiplex PCR reads in MiXCR, one entry per CDR3 protein. The repertoire includes around 530,000 distinct CDR3 sequences, roughly 15% of them detected once, and approximately 15% sits in the top ten. Material for sequencing was blood. Source of these receptors: a young woman with Graves' ophthalmopathy.

The V call is TRBV27, the J call TRBJ2-1; D may match TRBD1 or TRBD2 (5 bases each). CDR3 length equals 13 residues. Germline V gives CDR1 MNHEY, CDR2 SMNVEV (reference sequence). V lost 4 bases and J lost 8, with 12 bases in between. This CDR3 is CASSYRDGYEQFF. The CDR3 nucleotides read TGTGCCAGCAGTTACCGGGACGGCTATGAGCAGTTCTTC.

This clonotype was detected a few times. The V and J genes are TRBV28 and TRBJ2-2; TRBD1 matches at 7 bases. The CDR3 length is 15 residues. Per germline, CDR1 MDHEN and CDR2 SYDVKM. J gave up 7 bases and V 6 bases, and 11 bases lay outside the gene matches. CDR3 region: CASRNRGVFVGELFF. The CDR3 DNA reads TGTGCCAGCAGAAACAGGGGTGTATTTGTCGGGGAGCTGTTTTTT.

This clonotype was seen ten or more times. V gene TRBV11-2 combines with J gene TRBJ1-2, with D possibly being TRBD1 (6 bases). V was cut by 5 bases and J by 4 bases, with 17 bases left in between. Per germline, CDR1 SGHAT and CDR2 FQNNGV. The CDR3 covers 15 residues. The CDR3 sequence is CASSAAGGGSYGYTF. The CDR3 DNA is TGTGCCAGCAGCGCAGCTGGGGGGGGCAGCTATGGCTACACCTTC.

This clonotype was found many times. The chain combines TRBV12-3 or TRBV12-4 with TRBJ2-2; tentatively, D is TRBD2 (6 bases). Trimming took off 6 bases at V and 5 bases at J, with 13 bases between the two ends. This CDR3 spans 14 amino acids. CDR3: CASSLGLSTGELFF. The CDR3 DNA reads as TGTGCCAGCAGCCTGGGACTTAGTACCGGGGAGCTGTTTTTT.

This clonotype was observed at least ten times. The rearrangement joins TRBV2 to TRBJ2-1, with D unresolved. This CDR3 has 15 amino acids. The V and J ends lost 8 bases and 4 bases respectively, with 18 bases between them. Germline CDR1 SNHLY, CDR2 FYNNEI. The CDR3 sequence: CASRLQARLYNEQFF. As DNA, the CDR3 is TGTGCCAGCCGTCTCCAGGCGCGATTATACAATGAGCAGTTCTTC.

This clonotype was counted ten times or more. The rearrangement uses TRBV5-6 and TRBJ2-3, with a weak D call TRBD2 (6 bases). The CDR3 is 17 residues long. Trimming left V 3 bases short and J 4 bases short, with 21 bases between. Germline V lookup: CDR1 SGHDT, CDR2 YYEEEE. The CDR3 DNA is TGTGCCAGCAGCTCCCTCAGGGACTTAGGAGGCGCAGATACGCAGTATTTT. Its protein product is CASSSLRDLGGADTQYF.

This clonotype was counted a single time. The V call is TRBV4-2, the J call TRBJ2-1; TRBD2 matches 7 bases. Germline V gene sequence: CDR1 LGHNA, CDR2 YNFKEQ. J gave up 0 bases and V 0 bases, and 5 bases lay outside the gene matches. The CDR3 has 17 amino acids. CDR3 coding DNA: TGTGCCAGCAGCCAAGATCAAGCGGGGAGCTCCTACAATGAGCAGTTCTTC. Protein product: CASSQDQAGSSYNEQFF.

The chain carries TRBV7-9 and TRBJ2-3, with D perhaps given as TRBD1 or TRBD2 (7 bases each). Germline values: CDR1 SEHNR, CDR2 FQNEAQ (reference sequence). Trimming took 5 bases from V and 5 from J, leaving 14 bases between them. This CDR3 spans 14 amino acids. CDR3 residues: CASSQGGPLDTQYF. In DNA form, the CDR3 reads TGTGCCAGCAGCCAGGGGGGGCCCTTAGATACGCAGTATTTT.

The chain links TRBV29-1 to TRBJ1-1; the D is unclear. Per germline, CDR1 SQVTM and CDR2 ANQGSEA. The CDR3 is 11 residues long. The V end lost 4 bases, the J end lost 3 bases, and 6 bases lay between the germline ends. CDR3 sequence: CSVGYYTEAFF. As DNA, the CDR3 is TGCAGCGTTGGGTATTACACTGAAGCTTTCTTT. Variable domain in full (rest from reference TRBV29-1 and TRBJ1-1): SAVISQKPSRDICQRGTSLTIQCQVDSQVTMMFWYRQQPGQSLTLIATANQGSEATYESGFVIDKFPISRPNLTFSTLTVSNMSPEDSSIYLCSVGYYTEAFFGQGTRLTVV.

This clonotype came up many times. The chain combines TRBV5-6 with TRBJ2-6; D ambiguous. This CDR3 is built from 13 residues. Germline V gene lookup returns CDR1 SGHDT and CDR2 YYEEEE. The germline V and J ends were trimmed by 4 bases and 4 bases, with 6 bases remaining between them. The CDR3 loop reads CASSPLGANVLTF. The CDR3 DNA is TGTGCCAGCAGCCCCCTGGGGGCCAACGTCCTGACTTTC.

This clonotype was counted many times. The chain has TRBV19 and TRBJ1-1; possibly TRBD1 for D (6 bases). The V and J ends lost 7 bases and 0 bases respectively, with 12 bases between them. Per the germline V gene, CDR1 is LNHDA and CDR2 is SQIVND (reference sequence). The CDR3 contains 14 residues. CDR3 loop: CASTADRLNTEAFF. The CDR3 coding sequence is TGTGCCAGTACCGCTGACAGGCTGAACACTGAAGCTTTCTTT.

The V call is TRBV20-1, the J call TRBJ2-7; 8 bases match TRBD2. The CDR3 runs 14 residues. V lost 6 bases to trimming and J lost 0 bases; unmatched junction nucleotides: 7. Per germline, CDR1 DFQATT and CDR2 SNEGSKA (reference sequence). CDR3 sequence: CSAIVSGNSYEQYF. The CDR3 region has the DNA TGCAGTGCAATCGTTAGCGGGAACTCCTACGAGCAGTACTTC.

The chain employs TRBV4-1 and TRBJ2-2; TRBD1 is a possible D gene (6 bases). The CDR3 spans 18 residues. The germline V and J ends were trimmed by 0 bases and 4 bases, with 18 bases remaining between them. Germline-derived CDR1 and CDR2 are MGHRA and YSYEKL. CDR3 region: CASSQEGGVGAGTGELFF. In DNA form, the CDR3 reads TGCGCCAGCAGCCAAGAAGGGGGTGTGGGGGCGGGCACCGGGGAGCTGTTTTTT.

This clonotype was seen a handful of times. The chain is built from TRBV9 and TRBJ1-2; the D is unclear. The ends were cut back, 4 bases at V and 0 bases at J, with 16 bases in the middle. Germline V gene sequence: CDR1 SGDLS, CDR2 YYNGEE. This CDR3 spans 16 amino acids. The CDR3 bases are TGTGCCAGCAGCTCCGCCTATAAGTCTCCTAACTATGGCTACACCTTC. Translated: CASSSAYKSPNYGYTF.

The rearrangement uses TRBV28 and TRBJ1-4, with 8 positions matching TRBD1. This CDR3 comprises 13 residues. J was trimmed by 5 bases and V by 5 bases; bases with no gene match: 1. The germline V gene encodes CDR1 MDHEN and CDR2 SYDVKM. The DNA of the CDR3 is TGTGCCAGCAGTGGGACAGGCAATGAAAAACTGTTTTTT. It specifies CASSGTGNEKLFF.

This clonotype was seen a handful of times. This chain uses TRBV5-1 with TRBJ2-4; D call uncertain. CDR3 length: 15 residues. V lost 0 bases, J lost 2 bases, and 9 bases lay in between. CDR1 is SGHRS, CDR2 YFSETQ, per germline. This CDR3 reads CASSLGLTSKNIQYF. In DNA, the CDR3 is TGCGCCAGCAGCTTGGGTTTGACTTCCAAAAACATTCAGTACTTC.